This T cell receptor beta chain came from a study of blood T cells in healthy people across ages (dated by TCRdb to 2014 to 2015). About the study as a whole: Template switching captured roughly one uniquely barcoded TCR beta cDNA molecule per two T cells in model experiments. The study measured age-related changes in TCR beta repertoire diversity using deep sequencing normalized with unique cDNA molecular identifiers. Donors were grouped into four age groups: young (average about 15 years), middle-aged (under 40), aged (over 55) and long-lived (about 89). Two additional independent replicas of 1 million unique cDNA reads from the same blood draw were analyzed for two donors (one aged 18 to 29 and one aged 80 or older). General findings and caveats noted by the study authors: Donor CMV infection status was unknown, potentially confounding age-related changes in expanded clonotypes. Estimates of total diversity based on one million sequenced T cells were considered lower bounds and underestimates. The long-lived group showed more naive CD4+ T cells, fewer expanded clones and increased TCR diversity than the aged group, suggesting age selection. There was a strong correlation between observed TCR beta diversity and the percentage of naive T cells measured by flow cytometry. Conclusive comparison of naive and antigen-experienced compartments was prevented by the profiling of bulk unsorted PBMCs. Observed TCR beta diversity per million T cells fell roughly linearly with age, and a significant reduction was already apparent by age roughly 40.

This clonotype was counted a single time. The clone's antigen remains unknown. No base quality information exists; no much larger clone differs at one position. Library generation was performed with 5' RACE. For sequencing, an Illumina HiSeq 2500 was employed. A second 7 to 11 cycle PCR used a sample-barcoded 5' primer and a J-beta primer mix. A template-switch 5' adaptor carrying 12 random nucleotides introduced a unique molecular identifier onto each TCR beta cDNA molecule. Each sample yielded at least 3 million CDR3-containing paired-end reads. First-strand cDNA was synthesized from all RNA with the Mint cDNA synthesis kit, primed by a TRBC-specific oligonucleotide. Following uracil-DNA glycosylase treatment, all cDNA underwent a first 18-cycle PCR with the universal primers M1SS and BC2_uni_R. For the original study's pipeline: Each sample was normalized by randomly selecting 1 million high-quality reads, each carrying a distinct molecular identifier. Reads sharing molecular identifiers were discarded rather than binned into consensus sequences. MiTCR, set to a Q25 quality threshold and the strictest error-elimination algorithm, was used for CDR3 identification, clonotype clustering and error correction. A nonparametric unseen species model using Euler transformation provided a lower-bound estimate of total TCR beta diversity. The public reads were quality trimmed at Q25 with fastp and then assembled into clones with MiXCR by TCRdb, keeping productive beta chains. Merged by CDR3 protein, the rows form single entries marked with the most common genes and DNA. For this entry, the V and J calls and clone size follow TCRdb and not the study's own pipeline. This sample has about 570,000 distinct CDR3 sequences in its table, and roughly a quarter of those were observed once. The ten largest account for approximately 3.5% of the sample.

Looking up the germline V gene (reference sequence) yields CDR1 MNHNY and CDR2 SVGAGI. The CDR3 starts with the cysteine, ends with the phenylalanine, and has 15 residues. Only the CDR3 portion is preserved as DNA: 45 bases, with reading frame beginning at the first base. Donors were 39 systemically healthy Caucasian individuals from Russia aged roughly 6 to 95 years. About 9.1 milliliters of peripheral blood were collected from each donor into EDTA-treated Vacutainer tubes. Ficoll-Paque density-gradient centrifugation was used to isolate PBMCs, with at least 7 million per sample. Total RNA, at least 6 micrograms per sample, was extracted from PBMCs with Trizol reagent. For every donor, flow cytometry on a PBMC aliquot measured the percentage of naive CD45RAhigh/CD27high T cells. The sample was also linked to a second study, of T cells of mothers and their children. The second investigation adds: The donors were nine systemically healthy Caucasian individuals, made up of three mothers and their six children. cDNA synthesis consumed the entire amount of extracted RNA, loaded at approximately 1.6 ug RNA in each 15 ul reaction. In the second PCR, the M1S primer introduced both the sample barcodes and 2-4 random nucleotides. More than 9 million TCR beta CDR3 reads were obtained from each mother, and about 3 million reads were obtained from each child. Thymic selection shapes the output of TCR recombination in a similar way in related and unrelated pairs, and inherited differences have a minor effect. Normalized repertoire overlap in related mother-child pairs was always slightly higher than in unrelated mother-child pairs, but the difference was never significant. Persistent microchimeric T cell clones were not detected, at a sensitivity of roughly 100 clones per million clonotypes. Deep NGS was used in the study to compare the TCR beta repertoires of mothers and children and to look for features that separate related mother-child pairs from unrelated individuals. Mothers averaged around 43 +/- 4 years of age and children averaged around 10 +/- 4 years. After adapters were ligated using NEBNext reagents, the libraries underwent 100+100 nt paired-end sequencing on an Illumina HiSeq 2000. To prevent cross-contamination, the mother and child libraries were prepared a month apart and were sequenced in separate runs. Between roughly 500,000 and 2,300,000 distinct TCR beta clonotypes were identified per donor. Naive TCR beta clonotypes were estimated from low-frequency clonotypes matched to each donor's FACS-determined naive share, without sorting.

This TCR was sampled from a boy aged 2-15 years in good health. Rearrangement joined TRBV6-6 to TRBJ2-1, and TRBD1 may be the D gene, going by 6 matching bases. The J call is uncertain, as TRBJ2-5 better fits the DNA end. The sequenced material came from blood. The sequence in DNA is TGTGCCAGCAGTTACAAGGTCAGGGGTGGCGAGACCCAGTACTTC. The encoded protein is CASSYKVRGGETQYF.